Below, one T cell receptor beta chain is given with its context. From the RT-PCR reads, TCRdb called clonotypes with MiXCR, one entry per CDR3 protein. The table includes about a million distinct CDR3 sequences, around 17% detected once. The data were obtained in a study of patients and donors after allogeneic stem cell transplantation. This receptor was identified in a human donor who was either an allogeneic HSCT recipient or a stem cell or donor lymphocyte infusion donor (not recorded which). It is not recorded whose cells these are; they may come from a transplant donor. The sequenced material came from blood, either unsorted or a sorted T cell fraction (not recorded which).

CDR3 coding DNA: TGTGCCATCAGTGGATTAGCGGGGGCAACCACAGATACGCAGTATTTT. This sequence encodes CAISGLAGATTDTQYF. The chain links TRBV10-3 to TRBJ2-3, with 9 bases aligning to TRBD2. J gave up 2 bases and V 4 bases, and 7 bases lay outside the gene matches. This CDR3 has 16 residues. Germline values: CDR1 ENHRY, CDR2 SYGVKD.